This T cell receptor (beta chain) was sequenced in a study of blood T cell repertoires in COVID-19. At the level of the study: The United States, Italy and Spain supplied acute and convalescent COVID-19 samples. T cells, B-cell-depleted T cells, or PBMCs provided the cDNA or gDNA that served as material.

Germline lookup yields CDR1 SEHNR and CDR2 FQNEAQ (reference sequence). V was pared by 4 bases and J by 2 bases, with 11 bases between. This CDR3 has 14 amino acids. Original handling: For nucleated cells, counts were estimated from reference gene primer amplification. TCRdb's table, derived via immunoSEQ multiplex PCR, lists solely in-frame clones and lacks some. V, J and clone size are taken as reported in that table, and D and trimming were inferred from the DNA itself. Of about half a million clones listed, 80% to 90% were seen once; the top ten hold roughly 3.1%. Input material: peripheral blood. The chain is built from TRBV7-9 and TRBJ1-2; tentative D call: TRBD1 (5 bases). This receptor was taken from a human donor in a cohort sampled during active COVID-19. The CDR3: CASSSLTANYGYTF. The CDR3 region has the DNA TGTGCCAGCAGCTCCCTGACAGCCAACTATGGCTACACCTTC.